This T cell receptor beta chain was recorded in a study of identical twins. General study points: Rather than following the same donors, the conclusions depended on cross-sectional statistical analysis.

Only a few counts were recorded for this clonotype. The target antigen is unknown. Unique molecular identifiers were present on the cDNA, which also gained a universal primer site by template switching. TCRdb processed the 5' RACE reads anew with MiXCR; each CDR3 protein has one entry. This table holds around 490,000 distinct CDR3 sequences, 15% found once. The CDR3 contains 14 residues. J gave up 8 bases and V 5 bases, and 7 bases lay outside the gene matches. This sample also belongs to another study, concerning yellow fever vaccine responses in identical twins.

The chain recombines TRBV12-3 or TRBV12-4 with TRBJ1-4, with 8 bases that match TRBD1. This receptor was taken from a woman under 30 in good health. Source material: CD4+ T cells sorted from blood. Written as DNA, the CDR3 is TGTGCCAGCAGTAATGGACAGGGAAGGGAAAAACTGTTTTTT. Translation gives CASSNGQGREKLFF.